The T cell receptor beta chain described here comes from a study of blood T cell repertoires in COVID-19. From germline, CDR1 is KGHSH and CDR2 LQKENI. The CDR3 loop spans 14 amino acids. Trimming took off 3 bases at V and 5 bases at J, with 14 bases between the two ends. Profiling relied on immunoSEQ multiplex PCR, and the TCRdb table lists in-frame clones only, not all of them. The data hold some 110,000 clones, with about 93% observed a single time. The sequence came from a man aged 45-60 years with COVID-19, enrolled during active disease. The sequencing sample was made of peripheral blood. The rearrangement uses TRBV18 and TRBJ2-7; the D gene is possibly TRBD2 (6 bases). CDR3 sequence: CASSPRLGEDEQYF. The CDR3 DNA reads TGTGCCAGCTCACCTAGGCTAGGGGAGGACGAGCAGTACTTC.